The clone carrying this T cell receptor (beta chain) showed up just a few times. Its target is unknown. Per the germline V gene, CDR1 is SQVTM and CDR2 is ANQGSEA. The CDR3 sequence is 11 residues long. The sample belongs to a study of T-cell memory formation after mild COVID-19. TCRdb recomputed calls from the 5' RACE reads with MiXCR, one row per CDR3 protein. The sample consists of 550,000 to 600,000 distinct CDR3 sequences, about 20% of them appearing once. Overall study findings and caveats: Cross-reactive memory appears to have joined, as suggested by some responding clones showing up in pre-infection memory. Clones contracting day 15 to 85 were balanced CD4/CD8; later expanders leaned CD4+.

Specimen: PBMCs or a T cell subset sorted from them (not recorded which). This chain links TRBV29-1 with TRBJ1-1; possible D gene TRBD1, 6 bases. The source of this sequence is an adult woman who had mild COVID-19 (a few samples of this study predate the infection). Cell type and time point are not known. The CDR3 bases are TGCAGTTACTACAGGGACACTGAAGCTTTCTTT. Its protein product is CSYYRDTEAFF.